The rows below give T cell receptor beta chains drawn from one sample of a study of T cell responses to AZD1222 COVID-19 vaccine. Generated by immunoSEQ multiplex PCR, the TCRdb table keeps only in-frame clones and is missing some. The data show 150,000 to 200,000 clones, about 90% seen once. This specimen consisted of peripheral blood, obtained on day 0 of AZD1222 vaccination. Receptors originate from an adult in good health. The CDR3 runs from the conserved cysteine through the conserved F or W. Clone size is given for some rows only: seen once, a few or many times, or a class if the clone is expanded.

J gene	V gene	clone size	CDR3 protein
TRBJ1-1	TRBV6-2/TRBV6-3	-	CASSYRAHTEAFF
TRBJ2-2	TRBV7-3	-	CASSSRDRAANTGELFF
TRBJ2-2	TRBV5-1	-	CASSGGAFTGELFF
TRBJ1-1	TRBV5-4	-	CASSLFQMNTEAFF
TRBJ2-2	TRBV4-3	-	CASSPRQGNTGELFF
TRBJ2-3	TRBV6-2/TRBV6-3	-	CASSSGQGVTDTQYF
TRBJ1-1	TRBV29-1	-	CSVVRSPTEAFF
TRBJ1-1	TRBV28	-	CASISGAGGTEAFF
TRBJ1-2	TRBV9	few	CASSAHDRVSNGYTF
TRBJ1-5	TRBV28	-	CASETAINQPQHF
TRBJ2-2	TRBV6-1	-	CASSEGTGATGELFF
TRBJ2-5	TRBV6-1	-	CASSEWGGQGETQYF
TRBJ1-2	TRBV24-1	-	CATSEKAFNYGYTF